The 13 T cell receptor beta chains in this list originate from one sample, sequenced in a study of CD8+CD57+ T cells in acquired aplastic anemia. For CDR3 and TCR beta VDJ profiling, genomic DNA was the template used. Using its own MiXCR run on the reads, TCRdb lists one record per CDR3 protein. The sample yields about 190,000 distinct CDR3 sequences, roughly half seen once. The specimen was sorted CD4+, CD8+, or CD8+CD57+ T cells (not recorded which) from PBMCs. The receptor set was obtained from a human donor in good health, serving as a control.

This chain joins TRBV9 and TRBJ2-7, with TRBD2 as a possible D gene (5 bases). V was clipped by 6 bases and J by 1 base, with 11 bases between them. This CDR3 has 13 amino acids. The V gene's germline CDR1 is SGDLS and CDR2 YYNGEE. This CDR3 reads CASTAGQSYEQYF. The CDR3 bases are TGTGCCAGCACCGCGGGCCAGTCCTACGAGCAGTACTTC.

This clonotype was counted at least ten times. J is TRBJ1-2 and V is TRBV15; D is unclear. Trimming took 6 bases from V and 3 from J, leaving 17 bases between them. Germline CDR1 reads LNHNV; CDR2 reads YYDKDF (reference sequence). This CDR3 has 15 residues. The CDR3 DNA reads as TGTGCCACCAGGATAAACACCTTGCTCCACTATGGCTACACCTTC. Translated: CATRINTLLHYGYTF.

The chain employs TRBV9 and TRBJ1-6, with a possible D match to TRBD1 (6 bases). This CDR3 region has 14 residues. Trimming removed 2 bases from V and 6 bases from J, with 9 bases in between. CDR1 is SGDLS and CDR2 is YYNGEE in the germline V gene. DNA of the CDR3: TGTGCCAGCAGCGTCGGACAGATTAATTCACCCCTCCACTTT. Translating gives CASSVGQINSPLHF.

The rearrangement links TRBV19 to TRBJ1-6, with 8 bases lining up with TRBD1. Germline-derived CDR1 and CDR2 are LNHDA and SQIVND (reference sequence). This CDR3 comprises 15 residues. The V segment lost 5 bases and the J segment 9 bases; nucleotides outside the gene matches: 9. This CDR3 is CASSADRAGGSPLHF. The DNA of the CDR3 is TGTGCCAGTAGTGCGGACAGGGCTGGTGGTTCACCCCTCCACTTT.

The rearrangement uses TRBV7-2 and TRBJ1-2, with 9 bases fitting TRBD1. CDR1 SGHTA and CDR2 FQGNSA come from the germline V gene. CDR3 size: 13 residues. Trimming took 6 bases from V and 8 from J; bases not matched to a gene: 7. The CDR3 region has the DNA TGTGCCAGCAGTTCGGGACAGGGTTGCGGCTACACCTTC. Encoded protein: CASSSGQGCGYTF.

This rearrangement joins TRBV7-9 to TRBJ2-2, with TRBD1 matching over 7 bases. Germline loops: CDR1 SEHNR, CDR2 FQNEAQ (reference sequence). Trimming at V came to 5 bases and at J to 6 bases, leaving 3 bases not matched to a gene. This CDR3 comprises 13 residues. CDR3 residues: CASSNRGSGELFF. The CDR3, as DNA: TGTGCCAGCAGCAACAGGGGTTCCGGGGAGCTGTTTTTT.

This clonotype was observed many times. V gene TRBV14 combines with J gene TRBJ1-4; 7 nucleotides align to TRBD1. This CDR3 spans 16 amino acids. J gave up 6 bases and V 1 base, and 8 bases lay outside the gene matches. Germline assignment: CDR1 SGHDN and CDR2 FVKESK. CDR3 loop: CASSQVVRGRDEKLFF. In nucleotides, the CDR3 is TGTGCCAGCAGCCAAGTAGTAAGGGGGCGGGATGAAAAACTGTTTTTT.

The chain has TRBV5-1 and TRBJ1-1, with a tentative D call TRBD1 (5 bases). In germline, CDR1 is SGHRS, CDR2 YFSETQ. CDR3 length: 16 residues. Trimming stripped 1 base from V and 0 bases from J, with 13 bases between. The CDR3 DNA sequence: TGCGCCAGCAGCTTGTCTCTGAGGGGATTGAACACTGAAGCTTTCTTT. This sequence encodes CASSLSLRGLNTEAFF.

The chain employs TRBV20-1 and TRBJ1-2, with D possibly being TRBD1 (6 bases). Between the trimmed V and J ends, which lost 6 bases and 3 bases, there was a span of 20 bases. The CDR3 has 15 residues. Germline values: CDR1 DFQATT, CDR2 SNEGSKA (reference sequence). CDR3: CSARRDRPGDYGYTF. The DNA of the CDR3 is TGCAGTGCCAGACGCGACAGGCCCGGGGACTATGGCTACACCTTC.

This clonotype has ten or more counts. V usage is TRBV29-1 and J usage is TRBJ2-7; possible D gene TRBD2, 6 bases. Germline-derived CDR1 and CDR2 are SQVTM and ANQGSEA. This CDR3 is 14 amino acids long. Deletions cut 2 bases from V and 4 bases from J, with 15 bases between. CDR3 coding DNA: TGCAGCGTTGAAACGATAATGGGAGGTTACGAGCAGTACTTC. This encodes CSVETIMGGYEQYF.

This clonotype came up once. The chain is built from TRBV7-9 and TRBJ1-6; D remains unclear. The CDR3 runs 13 residues. Trimming shortened V by 2 bases and J by 10 bases, and 9 bases separated the two germline ends. Germline V gene sequence: CDR1 SEHNR, CDR2 FQNEAQ (reference sequence). This CDR3 is CASSLPYLSPLHF. The CDR3 nucleotides read TGTGCCAGCAGCTTACCCTACCTGTCACCCCTCCACTTT.

V and J are TRBV7-2 and TRBJ2-5; 7 bases are shared with TRBD1. Germline CDR1 and CDR2: SGHTA and FQGNSA. The CDR3 covers 13 residues. The J segment lost 5 bases and the V segment lost 3 bases, leaving 3 bases of the junction unmatched. DNA for the CDR3: TGTGCCAGCAGCTTCCAGACAGGGGAGACCCAGTACTTC. Translated, it gives CASSFQTGETQYF.

CDR3 sequence reads: CSAPTHRGREKLFF. The CDR3 nucleotides read TGCAGTGCTCCGACCCACAGGGGAAGGGAAAAACTGTTTTTT. The rearrangement links TRBV20-1 to TRBJ1-4; 7 nucleotides line up with TRBD1. Germline trimming cut 5 bases from V and 8 bases from J; bases unmatched to any gene: 11. Germline V gives CDR1 DFQATT, CDR2 SNEGSKA (reference sequence). This CDR3 spans 14 amino acids.